This entry lists 11 T cell receptor beta chains sequenced from one sample in a study of T-cell reconstitution after alpha-beta-depleted transplantation in children. The library targeted TCRbeta and was prepared with unique molecular identifiers. TCRdb processed the PCR reads anew with MiXCR; each CDR3 protein has one entry. Here the sample spans 550,000 to 600,000 distinct CDR3 sequences, approximately 22% being singletons. Sample: PBMCs, mostly from graft donor cells, taken 360 days after TCRalphabeta/CD19-depleted stem cell transplant. These receptors all stem from a boy under three years old who had a stem cell transplant for acute myeloid leukemia, so the T cells may come from the graft donor.

The V and J genes are TRBV5-4 and TRBJ2-2, with D maybe TRBD2 (5 bases). The V and J ends lost 5 bases and 0 bases respectively, with 11 bases between them. The CDR3 sequence is 15 residues long. Germline V gene data show CDR1 as SGHNT and CDR2 as YYREEE (reference sequence). The CDR3 is CASRVVGTNTGELFF. In DNA, the CDR3 is TGTGCCAGCAGGGTAGTCGGGACGAACACCGGGGAGCTGTTTTTT.

The V gene is TRBV4-3, the J gene TRBJ1-1; 7 bases agree with TRBD1. Germline CDR1 LGHNA, CDR2 YSLEER. This CDR3 region has 16 residues. Losses at the gene ends were 0 bases for V and 2 bases for J; bases not matched to a gene: 6. The CDR3 loop is CASSQDRDRINTEAFF. In DNA form, the CDR3 reads TGCGCCAGCAGCCAAGACCGGGACAGAATAAACACTGAAGCTTTCTTT.

This clonotype was recorded many times. In DNA form, the CDR3 reads TGCAGTGCTAAGCCTTCAGCGGGGGAGGCCTACGAGCAGTACTTC. Translated, it gives CSAKPSAGEAYEQYF. The V and J genes are TRBV20-1 and TRBJ2-7, with TRBD2 matching over 8 bases. With 4 bases clipped from V and 2 bases from J, the junction kept 10 bases outside the gene matches. Looked up from germline, CDR1 is DFQATT and CDR2 is SNEGSKA (reference sequence). CDR3 length: 15 amino acids.

This clonotype was seen repeatedly, ten times or more. The chain combines TRBV11-2 with TRBJ2-1; D perhaps matches TRBD1 (6 bases). CDR3 length equals 18 residues. Trimming pared 7 bases from V and 5 bases from J, leaving 27 bases between. CDR1 is SGHAT and CDR2 is FQNNGV in the germline V gene. The CDR3 loop is CASTDRPFAGHGNNEQFF. The CDR3 DNA reads TGTGCCAGCACTGACAGGCCTTTTGCTGGGCACGGAAACAATGAGCAGTTCTTC.

At least ten counts were recorded for this clonotype. This chain connects TRBV5-1 to TRBJ1-4; D is unclear. The V and J ends lost 3 bases and 7 bases respectively, with 13 bases between them. The CDR3 runs to 14 residues. Germline V CDR1 and CDR2: SGHRS, YFSETQ. The CDR3 DNA reads as TGCGCCAGCAGCTCCGGGCAGCCCAGTGAAAAACTGTTTTTT. This gives the protein CASSSGQPSEKLFF.

This chain joins TRBV5-1 and TRBJ1-5, with unresolved D. Germline V lookup: CDR1 SGHRS, CDR2 YFSETQ. CDR3 length equals 13 residues. V shed 0 bases and J shed 4 bases, with 5 bases lying between them. This CDR3 reads CASSLAVNQPQHF. Here the CDR3 DNA reads TGCGCCAGCAGCTTGGCAGTTAATCAGCCCCAGCATTTT.

This clonotype was seen a handful of times. In DNA form, the CDR3 reads TGCAGTCCAGTCATGGGCTTCGGAGATACGCAGTATTTT. Protein sequence: CSPVMGFGDTQYF. The chain carries TRBV20-1 and TRBJ2-3; no clear D. Trimming took off 8 bases at V and 5 bases at J, with 17 bases between the two ends. Germline V lookup: CDR1 DFQATT, CDR2 SNEGSKA (reference sequence). The CDR3 contains 13 residues.

The J gene is TRBJ2-5, the V gene TRBV5-1; 8 nucleotides agree with TRBD2. The CDR3 runs to 14 residues. The germline V gene has CDR1 SGHRS and CDR2 YFSETQ. V trimming: 4 bases; J trimming: 4 bases; junction bases outside the gene matches: 6. This CDR3 is CASSIGLAPETQYF. DNA of the CDR3: TGCGCCAGCAGCATCGGACTAGCCCCAGAGACCCAGTACTTC.

This clonotype came up a few times. The rearrangement links TRBV20-1 to TRBJ2-7; tentatively, D is TRBD2 (7 bases). This CDR3 is built from 14 residues. Germline V gives CDR1 DFQATT, CDR2 SNEGSKA (reference sequence). The V end lost 0 bases, the J end lost 2 bases, and 11 bases lay between the germline ends. The CDR3 DNA reads TGCAGTGCTAGAGATGGGGGGGGGCCCTACGAGCAGTACGTC. Translation: CSARDGGGPYEQYV.

Regarding this clonotype: A much larger clone differs from this one at a single base, so this may be a read error. This chain joins TRBV12-3 or TRBV12-4 and TRBJ2-1; the match to TRBD2 covers 8 bases. The CDR3 spans 13 residues. CDR3 nucleotides: TGTGCCAGCAGTGGGACTAGGGCGGGTGAGCGGTTCTTC. Translation: CASSGTRAGERFF.

The chain is built from TRBV3-1 and TRBJ2-5, with D uncertain. The CDR3 length is 13 residues. Germline loops: CDR1 LGHDT, CDR2 YNNKEL (reference sequence). V was shortened by 7 bases and J by 4 bases, with 13 bases between the two germline ends. CDR3 DNA: TGTGCCAGCACCTCGCTGATTCTAGAGACCCAGTACTTC. Residues: CASTSLILETQYF.